This T cell receptor beta chain originates from a study of shared clonotypes between healthy human individuals (dated by TCRdb to 2019 to 2021). About the study as a whole: The cohort comprised a couple of women and three men aged 18 to 49 years. Between about 0.94 and 8.9 billion PBMCs per donor were obtained by leukapheresis. To increase sequencing depth and limit assay-specific biases, different laboratories used diverse techniques to prepare libraries and sequence TCR repertoires. For each donor, three plates each were used for CD4 naive and CD4 memory, two plates were used for CD8 naive, and one plate was used for CD8 memory. To estimate repertoire size and how much clonotypes are shared between individuals, the study performed deep sequencing of blood TCR repertoires from 4 to 6 healthy adults.

Overall study results and their limits: Pairwise subsampling led to the expectation that sequencing depth would affect the degree of clonotype sharing among donors. Compared with non-shared clonotypes, clonotypes shared by all four sorted-subset donors had higher generation probabilities. Only blood was sampled, and tissue TCR repertoires likely differ from those in blood. Incomplete sequencing was indicated by rarefaction of sorted-subset datasets, despite the large sequencing depth. Because the study included a small number of donors, the genetic and exposure-history diversity represented was limited. When a handful of donors were compared, the shared fraction of clonotypes was around 5% for naive CD4, 3.5% to 4% for naive CD8, 2% to 2.5% for memory CD4, and approximately 0.4% for memory CD8. Naive subsets generally had larger estimated clonotype richness than memory subsets did.

Between the V and J ends, shortened by 9 bases and 0 bases respectively, the junction contains 18 bases. Including cysteine and phenylalanine, the CDR3 has 17 amino acids. Only the CDR3 part of the read is kept: 51 bases, read in frame from the first base. CDR1 and CDR2, per the germline V gene, are SNHLY and FYNNEI. A remark on this clone: The antigen this receptor binds is unknown. The sample holds no much larger clone one base away, and base qualities are not on file.

TCR CDR3 regions were amplified from genomic DNA by multiplex PCR using the deep immunoSEQ assay. Extracted genomic DNA from each cell subset was distributed evenly across all wells of several immunoSEQ 96-well plates, and each plate was treated as a replicate. For sorted subsets, about 200 ng genomic DNA, equal to tens of thousands of T cell genomes, was loaded into each replicate PCR. The purified libraries were quantified using a Qubit 3.0 fluorometer, sized with a Bioanalyzer 2100, and then quantified again using the KAPA Library Quantification kit. Each immunoSEQ 96-well plate was sequenced on its own single-read 150-cycle Illumina NextSeq 550 flow cell. The authors processed their data as follows. Because the immunoSEQ output held only junctional sequences and lacked quality scores, the filtering could not match the filtering applied to full-length reads. Sequences were annotated with PyIR, a Python wrapper for IgBLAST v1.9, using IMGT germline references to assign V/J genes and CDR3. Reads were filtered out if the reads had weak V/J assignments (E-value above 1e-6), no CDR3, stop codons, out-of-frame junctions, or ambiguous translated residues. V3J clonotypes were defined by identical inferred V gene, J gene, and CDR3 amino acid sequence. Percentage overlap between repertoires was calculated by dividing the number of shared unique clonotypes by the size of the smaller repertoire. Richness of each repertoire was evaluated using RTK rarefaction, the Chao1 estimator, and Recon v2.1 estimates of unobserved clonotypes. For all TCRbeta clonotypes obtained by the gDNA method from a handful of donors, generation probabilities were computed with OLGA. The source is immuneACCESS, and TCRdb retained only in-frame sequences with V and J called. Part of the clones is not carried over; for the studies checked, unresolved V genes explain less than half of this, and the remainder is unexplained. V, J and clone size are taken as reported in that table, and D and trimming were inferred from the DNA itself. The table for this sample lists 600,000 to 800,000 clones; 72% of them were counted only once. In total, the top ten clones hold over 1.5% of the sample.

The donors were healthy, HIV-negative adults with no recently reported acute infections or vaccinations. Every donor was a Caucasian adult living in Nashville, Tennessee, USA. Magnetic negative selection was used to enrich CD4+ T cells, after which naive cells were positively selected on CD45RA and the negative fraction became the memory subset. After blood collection by leukapheresis, PBMCs were isolated using Ficoll-Histopaque density gradient centrifugation and then cryopreserved in the vapor phase of liquid nitrogen. Purity and quantity of every magnetically sorted T cell population were checked by analytical flow cytometry. Genomic DNA was isolated from each sorted fraction and quantified by UV absorbance on a Nanodrop 2000c.

This sequence originates from a woman aged 30 to 39 in good health. Sequencing was carried out using memory CD4+ T cells sorted from blood. The cell subset or site tag for this specimen amounts to: CD45RA-negative fraction. The V and J genes are TRBV2 and TRBJ1-6; TRBD1 is a weak D gene call, 5 bases matching. Here the CDR3 is given as CASGPREGSSYNSPLHF. The DNA sequence is TGTGCCAGTGGCCCCAGGGAGGGCAGCTCCTATAATTCACCCCTCCACTTT.